Given below is one T cell receptor (beta chain) in context. It lacks a known antigen. No base quality information exists; no much larger clone differs at one position. The cohort was made up of approximately 670 healthy bone marrow donors. Cohort members were all nominally healthy when sampled, although unrecorded immune exposures were likely present. The donor tested CMV seronegative and was one of the 352 seronegative cohort members. A peripheral blood sample was collected from each donor, and TCR beta sequencing was performed on peripheral blood mononuclear cells. The Qiagen DNeasy Blood Extraction Kit was used to extract genomic DNA from the blood cell samples. This sample was included in a study of cytomegalovirus exposure and HLA in healthy donors listed by TCRdb under 2017. Background for the entire study: In an earlier analysis of approximately 640 of the donors, approximately 260 Gb of sequence data and 90 million to 120 million unique TCR beta sequences from about 179 million T cells were reported. An early release that covered about 600 HLA-typed donors contained approximately 300 gigabases of sequencing data and tens of millions of unique TCR sequences. Among the roughly 390 genotyped donors, 81% belonged to the genetic ancestry cluster associated with self-reported Caucasian donors. The aim of the study was to test whether cataloging public T cell receptors could identify signatures of past pathogen exposure. The T cell repertoires of 550 to 850 subjects were profiled by immunosequencing and related to cytomegalovirus serostatus. A separate validation cohort of about 110 different subjects was used in addition to the 666-subject first cohort. To predict cytomegalovirus infection status, the study combined high-throughput TCR immunosequencing, statistical association of individual TCRs with disease status, and machine learning. A later analysis re-examined previously published TCR beta repertoires from roughly 650 donors and added high-resolution HLA genotyping to investigate patterns of TCR occurrence. Rather than drawing on any new phenotypic data, the later analysis identified candidate immune exposures from TCR beta sequences and the way those sequences occurred across donors. An earlier analysis of about 600 of the donors used high-throughput TCR beta sequencing to judge whether each TCR beta V gene segment behaved as functional or pseudogenic. Donor age, sex, ethnicity and CMV serostatus were compiled together with the repertoire data. Genome-wide SNP genotypes for about 65% of the 666 donors were used in a later genetic analysis, which treated that subset as a discovery cohort. Every repertoire in the discovery cohort had been generated on one and the same sequencing platform. Class I and class II HLA loci were covered by the typing at four-digit resolution. The number of donors typed differed by locus, with roughly 629-640 for A, B, C, DRB1 and DQB1, roughly 550 for DQA1, about 610 for DPA1, and around 460 for DPB1. About five DR-DQ haplotypes were treated as single units for association and clustering because of strong linkage in the cohort. On average, roughly 250,000 unique TCR beta nucleotide sequences were sequenced per donor among roughly 430 genotyped donors of the cohort, with roughly a sixth of those sequences being non-productive.

The CDR3, from cysteine to phenylalanine, totals 16 residues. Only the CDR3 part of the read is kept: 48 bases, read in frame from the first base. Based on the germline V gene, the CDR1 and CDR2 sequences are SQVTM and ANQGSEA. For this chain, trimming is 1 base at the V end and 9 bases at the J end, and the number of junction bases without a gene match is 13. The library was built by means of the immunoSEQ multiplex PCR assay. A mixture of 60 forward primers for TCR Vbeta segments and 13 reverse primers for TCR Jbeta segments was used in the multiplex PCR. The CDR3 region of rearranged TCR beta genes was amplified from genomic DNA with a multiplex PCR assay. On the Illumina HiSeq System, the amplified TCR beta libraries were sequenced as 87-base-pair reads. The paper's processing steps were these. In a later analysis, approximately 74 million unique TCR beta chains were counted across the 650 to 700 repertoires, and about 9.9 million of these chains were shared by at least two donors. To remove PCR and sequencing errors, raw reads were error-corrected and collapsed into unique sequences using a nearest-neighbor algorithm that merged closely related sequences. V, D and J gene segments were assigned by aligning CDR3 sequences to IMGT reference sequences. For a sequence to be retained, a match of at least six nucleotides was required to both a V gene segment and a J gene segment. A rearrangement counted as productive if the CDR3 had no stop codons and remained in frame with V and J, and every other rearrangement counted as non-productive. CDR3 was defined by IMGT convention, running from the second conserved V-encoded cysteine to the conserved J-encoded phenylalanine. The earlier analysis of approximately 500 of the donors excluded sequences that lacked an unambiguous match to a single V gene segment. In an earlier analysis of some 590 of the donors, V segments were called functional above 56.7% productive rearrangements and were called segregating when the between-donor standard deviation exceeded 5%. A statistical classification framework was built to diagnose cytomegalovirus status from the catalog of TCR beta chain sequences. In a later analysis, V and J genes were assigned by comparing TCR nucleotide sequences against IMGT/GENE-DB human TR gene sequences. The TCRdist pipeline was used in a later analysis to assign CDR3 sequences and most-parsimonious VDJ recombination scenarios. In a later analysis, every TCR beta chain was defined by the combination of its CDR3 amino acid sequence and its V-gene family, and reads without a unique V-gene family were dropped. To address suspected cross-contamination and a sequencing artifact, a later analysis removed roughly 580 highly shared, low-generation-probability nucleotide sequences. A later analysis calculated a clonal expansion index for each public chain from normalized within-repertoire ranks of inferred template counts. In a later analysis, generation probabilities were computed with a VDJ recombination model fitted to out-of-frame rearrangements, and the resulting probabilities were checked against IGoR. Hypergeometric tests were used in a later analysis to score TCR-TCR, TCR-HLA and TCR-CMV co-occurrence, with a repertoire-size bias correction applied to the TCR pairs. To estimate false discovery rates, a later analysis permuted the HLA or CMV assignments 20 times. A later analysis grouped co-occurring TCRs with DBSCAN, adding TCRdist sequence similarity when clustering within HLA-allele-positive subsets. Co-occurrence clustering excluded repertoires with fewer than 30,000 or more than 120,000 public chains, plus five with anomalous nucleotide sharing. In TCRdb, the immuneACCESS table is reduced to in-frame sequences with V and J assigned. These tables do not hold every clone; where another copy was compared, an unresolved V gene accounts for under half, and the others remain unexplained. That table supplies the V and J calls and clone size; D and trimming were determined from the DNA. This sample has under 250,000 clones in its table, and 75% to 90% of those were observed once. Clones ranked in the top ten supply roughly 0.7% of the sample.

The study at large found these results: Over 15 rarely observed V segments, including chromosome 9 orphons, were excluded from the earlier analysis of about 610 of the donors because counts were too low. At a false discovery rate of 0.05, a later analysis linked under 20,000 TCR beta sequences to specific HLA alleles. An association between a missense DCLRE1C variant and V-gene and J-gene trimming of TCR beta chains was found in a later genetic analysis and replicated in an independent cohort. The study listed 170 or so TCR beta chains as associated with cytomegalovirus. A group of highly shared sequence variants was considered likely to be a technical artifact of the sequencing pipeline. Most CMV-associated TCR beta chains appeared to be HLA-restricted in a later analysis, and the HLA associations seemed to be driven largely by CMV exposure. The classifier was reported to diagnose cytomegalovirus status with high specificity and sensitivity in both the original and validation cohorts. The only immune exposure information available for the cohort was CMV serostatus. A later genetic analysis reported fewer N-insertions in productive TCRs among donors in an Asian-associated ancestry cluster than the approximately 670-donor mean. Three of the identified cytomegalovirus-associated TCR beta chains were confirmed in vitro to be specific for cytomegalovirus antigens. Linkage disequilibrium might explain the correlated functional status among segregating V segments, but an unknown experimental factor could not be ruled out. The 87-base-pair reads could not distinguish some IMGT-functional V segments, including TRBV6-2 and TRBV6-3, so those segments were excluded. Strong co-occurrence of HLA alleles, especially DR and DQ, made assigning TCR associations to individual alleles difficult. HLA typing was unavailable for some donors at each locus, so association tests used only the typed subset. According to the authors, the approach could potentially be generalized to other disease states and immunological phenotypes. A further reported finding was that TCR beta sequences accurately predicted the HLA-A and HLA-B alleles for most subjects in the first cohort. In an earlier analysis of fewer than 750 of the donors, most TCR beta V segments were observed in productive rearrangements about 90% or about 30% of the time, broadly matching IMGT annotations. Presence/absence analyses assumed roughly uniform sequencing depth across donors, an assumption that may not hold. The cohort was sequenced for TCR beta chains only, and without alpha or paired-chain data the features that could be detected were limited. While some public TCRs were present in many individuals, most TCR sequences turned up only very rarely across donors. In a later analysis, HLA-associated TCR beta chains were found to be more clonally expanded and to have lower generation probabilities than equally common non-associated chains. In a later analysis, TCR association rates were found to vary across HLA loci, with the most associated TCRs seen for DRB1 alleles and the fewest for HLA-C alleles. According to a later analysis, parvovirus B19, influenza, CMV and Epstein-Barr virus appeared linked to several top co-occurrence clusters.

The TCR comes from a boy between 2 and 15 years old in good health and CMV-seronegative. The sequenced material came from PBMCs. The rearranged chain carries TRBV29-1 and TRBJ2-1; 9 bases in between match TRBD1. CDR3 reads: CSVEGGTGSSSAEQFF. The DNA sequence follows: TGCAGCGTTGAAGGCGGGACAGGGTCTAGTTCTGCTGAGCAGTTCTTC.